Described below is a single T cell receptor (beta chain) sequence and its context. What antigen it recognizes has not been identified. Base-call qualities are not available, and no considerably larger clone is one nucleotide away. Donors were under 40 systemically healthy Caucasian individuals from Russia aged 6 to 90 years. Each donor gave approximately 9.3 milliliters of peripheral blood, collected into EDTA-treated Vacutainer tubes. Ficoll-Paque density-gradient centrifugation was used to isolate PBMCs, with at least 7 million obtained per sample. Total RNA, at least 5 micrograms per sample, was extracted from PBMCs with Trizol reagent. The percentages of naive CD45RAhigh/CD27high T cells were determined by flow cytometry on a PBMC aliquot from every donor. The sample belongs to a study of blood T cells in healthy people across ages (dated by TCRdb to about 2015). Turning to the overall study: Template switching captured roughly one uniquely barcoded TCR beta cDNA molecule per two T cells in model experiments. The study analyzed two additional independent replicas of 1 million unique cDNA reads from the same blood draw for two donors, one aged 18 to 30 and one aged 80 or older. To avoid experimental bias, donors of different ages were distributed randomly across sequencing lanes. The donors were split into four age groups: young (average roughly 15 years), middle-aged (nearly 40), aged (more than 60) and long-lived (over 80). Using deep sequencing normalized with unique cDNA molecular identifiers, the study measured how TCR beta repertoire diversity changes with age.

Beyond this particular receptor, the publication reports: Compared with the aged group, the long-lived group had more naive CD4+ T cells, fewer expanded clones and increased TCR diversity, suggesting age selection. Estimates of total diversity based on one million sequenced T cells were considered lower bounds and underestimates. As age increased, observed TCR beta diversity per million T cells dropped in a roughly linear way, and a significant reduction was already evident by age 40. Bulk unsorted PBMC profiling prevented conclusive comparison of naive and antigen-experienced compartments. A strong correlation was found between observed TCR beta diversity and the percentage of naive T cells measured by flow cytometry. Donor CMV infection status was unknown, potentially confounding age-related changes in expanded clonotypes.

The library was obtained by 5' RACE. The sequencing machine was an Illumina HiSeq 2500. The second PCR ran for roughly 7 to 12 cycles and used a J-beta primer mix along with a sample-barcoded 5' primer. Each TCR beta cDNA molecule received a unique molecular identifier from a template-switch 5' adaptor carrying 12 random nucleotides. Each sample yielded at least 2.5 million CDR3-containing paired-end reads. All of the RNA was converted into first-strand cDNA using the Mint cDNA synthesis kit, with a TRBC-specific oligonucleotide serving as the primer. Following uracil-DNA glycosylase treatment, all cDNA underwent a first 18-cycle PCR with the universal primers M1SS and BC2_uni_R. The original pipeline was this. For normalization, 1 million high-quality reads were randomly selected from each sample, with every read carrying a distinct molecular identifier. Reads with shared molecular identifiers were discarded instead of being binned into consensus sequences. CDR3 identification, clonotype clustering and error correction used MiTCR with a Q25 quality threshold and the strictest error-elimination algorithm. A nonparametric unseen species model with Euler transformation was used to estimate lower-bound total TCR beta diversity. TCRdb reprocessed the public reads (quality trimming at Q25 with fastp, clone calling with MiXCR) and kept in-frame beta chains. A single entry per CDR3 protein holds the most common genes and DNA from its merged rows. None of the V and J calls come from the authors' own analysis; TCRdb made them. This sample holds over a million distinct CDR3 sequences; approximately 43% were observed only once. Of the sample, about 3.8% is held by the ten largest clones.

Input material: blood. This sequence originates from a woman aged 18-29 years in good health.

Here is the DNA: TGCGCCAGCAGCCGAAGCGCGGGCAATGAGCAGTTCTTC. Its protein reads: CASSRSAGNEQFF. Recombination linked TRBV4-3 to TRBJ2-1; the D region possibly corresponds to TRBD2 (5 bases align). Looking up the germline V gene yields CDR1 LGHNA and CDR2 YSLEER. A distance of 10 bases separates the germline ends of V and J, which lose 4 bases and 6 bases respectively. Spanning cysteine to phenylalanine, the CDR3 consists of 13 amino acids. The only DNA kept is the CDR3, 39 bases in frame from the first base.